Listed below are T cell receptor beta chains from one sample, sequenced in a study of read filtering for tumor transcriptome and immune sequencing. In TCRdb, the reads were re-called with MiXCR into one record per CDR3 protein. Found here are more than 35,000 distinct CDR3 sequences, roughly 13% of them singletons; the top ten hold about 38%. The specimen sequenced was a population of CD138-negative cells sorted from bone marrow. All receptors derive from a donor aged 40 or older with multiple myeloma. Both conserved end residues are part of each CDR3. A D gene is named only where the DNA matches it firmly. Rows give clone size only sometimes, using once, few, many, or a class for an expanded clone.

few TRBD2 TRBJ2-1 TRBV7-9 TGTGCCAGCAGCCTACCGGGACTAGCGGGAGGGCCGGGCAATGAGCAGTTCTTC CASSLPGLAGGPGNEQFF
many TRBD2 TRBJ2-7 TRBV5-4 TGTGCCAGCAGCTCGGGACTAGCGGACTACGAGCAGTACTTC CASSSGLADYEQYF
many NA TRBJ2-1 TRBV14 TGTGCCAGCAGCCAAGTAGGGGCGTCCTACAATGAGCAGTTCTTC CASSQVGASYNEQFF
NA NA TRBJ2-1 TRBV2 TGTGCCAGCTCCGAGGGATGGGCCGCGGATGAGCAGTTCTTC CASSEGWAADEQFF
many NA TRBJ2-1 TRBV5-1 TGCGCCAGCAGCTTGGAGGACAGTTTAATCCATGAGCAGTTCTTC CASSLEDSLIHEQFF
many TRBD2 TRBJ2-7 TRBV25-1 TGTGCCAGCGGGACTACCAATACCTACGAGCAGTACTTC CASGTTNTYEQYF
many TRBD1 TRBJ2-6 TRBV6-6 TGTGCCAGCAGCCGACAGGGGTCGGTCTCCGGGGCCAACGTCCTGACTTTC CASSRQGSVSGANVLTF
many NA TRBJ2-6 TRBV9 TGTGCCAGCAGCGTAGCTTCTCCTGGACAGTTCAACTCTGGGGCCAACGTCCTGACTTTC CASSVASPGQFNSGANVLTF
medium-sized NA TRBJ2-1 TRBV24-1 TGTGCCACCAGTGATTTAGGGGCAGGGGTCGGCAATGAGCAGTTCTTC CATSDLGAGVGNEQFF
NA TRBD2 TRBJ2-5 TRBV20-1 TGCAGTGCGAGCACCGGGACTAGCGGCCAAGAGACCCAGTACTTC CSASTGTSGQETQYF
many NA TRBJ2-6 TRBV29-1 TGCAGCGTTGAGGGTCTGGGGGCTCCTGGGGCCAACGTCCTGACTTTC CSVEGLGAPGANVLTF
many NA TRBJ1-1 TRBV5-5 TGTGCCAGCAGCATCCGAACCCAGGACACTGAAGCTTTCTTT CASSIRTQDTEAFF
many TRBD1 TRBJ2-5 TRBV11-2 TGTGCCAGCAGTTACGGGACAGGGGGCTGGGAGACCCAGTACTTC CASSYGTGGWETQYF
NA NA TRBJ2-1 TRBV7-2 TGTGCCAGCGGTGTAAGAGCGAACAGTGAGCAGCTCTTC CASGVRANSEQLF
many NA TRBJ1-4 TRBV30 TGTGCCTGGCAGCGCGACAGAACTAATGAAAAACTGTTTTTT CAWQRDRTNEKLFF
many TRBD2 TRBJ2-2 TRBV20-1 TGCAGTGCTAGAGGCCCCACGACTAGCGGTAACACCGGGGAGCTGTTTTTT CSARGPTTSGNTGELFF
many NA TRBJ2-7 TRBV6-6 TGTGCCAGCAGTTACTCGGCACCCGCCTACGAGCAGTACTTC CASSYSAPAYEQYF
many NA TRBJ2-5 TRBV29-1 TGCAGCGTTGGACCAAATGGGGAGACCCAGTACTTC CSVGPNGETQYF
many TRBD2 TRBJ2-1 TRBV5-4 TGTGCCAGCAGCCAGGTGGGCCTGGGACTAGCGGGAGTGTTTGAGCAGTTCTTC CASSQVGLGLAGVFEQFF
many TRBD2 TRBJ2-7 TRBV5-6 TGTGCCAGCAGACTCTGGGGCGCGGGAGGGACCTACGAGCAGTACTTC CASRLWGAGGTYEQYF